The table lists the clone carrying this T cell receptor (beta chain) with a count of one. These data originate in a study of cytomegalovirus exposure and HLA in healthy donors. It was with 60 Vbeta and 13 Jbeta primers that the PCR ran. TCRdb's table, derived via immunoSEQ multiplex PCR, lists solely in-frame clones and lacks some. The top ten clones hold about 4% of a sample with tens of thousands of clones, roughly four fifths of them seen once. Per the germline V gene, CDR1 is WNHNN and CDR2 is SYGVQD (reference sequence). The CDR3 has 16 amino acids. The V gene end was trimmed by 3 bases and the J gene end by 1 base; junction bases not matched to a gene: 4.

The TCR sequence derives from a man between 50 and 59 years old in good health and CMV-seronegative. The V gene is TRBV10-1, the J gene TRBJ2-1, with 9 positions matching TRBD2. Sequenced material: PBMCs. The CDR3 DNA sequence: TGCGCCAGCAGTGAACGACTAGCGGCATCCTACAATGAGCAGTTCTTC. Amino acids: CASSERLAASYNEQFF.